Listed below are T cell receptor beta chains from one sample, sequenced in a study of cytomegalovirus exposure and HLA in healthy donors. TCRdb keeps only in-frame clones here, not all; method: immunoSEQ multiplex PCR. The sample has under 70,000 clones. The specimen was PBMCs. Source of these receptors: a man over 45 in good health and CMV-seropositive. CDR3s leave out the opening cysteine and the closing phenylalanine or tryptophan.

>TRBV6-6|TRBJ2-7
ASSNSLSSYEQY
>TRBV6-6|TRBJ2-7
ASSSGAYEQY
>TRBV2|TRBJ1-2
ASSAAGQIGGYT
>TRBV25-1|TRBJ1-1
ASIMNTEAF
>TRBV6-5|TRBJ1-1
ASSSLTRGTEAF
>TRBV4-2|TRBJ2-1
ASSRTRDEQF
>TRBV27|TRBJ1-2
ASSGTGNYGYT
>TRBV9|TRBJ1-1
ASSVAGTENTEAF
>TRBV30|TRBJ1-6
AWSFESSYNSPLH
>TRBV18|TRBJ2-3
ASSLSTGSTDTQY
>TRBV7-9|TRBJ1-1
ASSRQGAPSTEAF
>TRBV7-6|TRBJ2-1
ASSSASGVNEQF
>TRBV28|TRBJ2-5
ASGNFGTAQETQY
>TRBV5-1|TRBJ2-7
ASSQRQGLSYEQY
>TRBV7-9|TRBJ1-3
ASTSRGGLSGNTIY
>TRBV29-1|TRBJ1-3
SVEADSSGNTIY
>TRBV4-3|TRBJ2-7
ASSQDNAGPYEQY
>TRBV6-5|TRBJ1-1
ASSYNPRRLNTEAF
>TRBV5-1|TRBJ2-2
ASSLVNLNTGELF
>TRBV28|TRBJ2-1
ASSFHPGSYNEQF
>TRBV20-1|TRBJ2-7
SASRGYEQY
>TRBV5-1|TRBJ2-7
ASSLALESAYEQY
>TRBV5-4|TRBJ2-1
ASSLAGGSSYNEQF
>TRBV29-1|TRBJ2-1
SVGGGLYNEQF
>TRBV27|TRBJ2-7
ASSFGQSTSYEQY
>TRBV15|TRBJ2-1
ATRDRGLDEQF
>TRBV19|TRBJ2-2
ASSIGLAGATWGELF
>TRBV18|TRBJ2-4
ASSPVADPKNIQY
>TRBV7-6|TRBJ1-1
ASSSPMRESKAF
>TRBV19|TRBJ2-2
ASSSRLAGGPRAGELF
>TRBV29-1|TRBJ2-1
SVETLAGTRDEQF
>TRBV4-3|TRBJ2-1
ASSPGLAGSNEQF
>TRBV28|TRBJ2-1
ASSTGALSSYNEQF
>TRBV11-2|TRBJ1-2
ASSLVIGLRGVGYT
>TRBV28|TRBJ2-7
ASTRTGLEQY
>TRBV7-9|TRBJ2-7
ASSPEYEQY
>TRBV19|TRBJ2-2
ASRPGLAGGRETGELF
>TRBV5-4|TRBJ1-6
ASSLEQGNNSPLH
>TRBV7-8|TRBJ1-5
ASSSSAGPQH
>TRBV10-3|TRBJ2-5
AISESGGETQY
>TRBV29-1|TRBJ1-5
SVTKGVDQPQH
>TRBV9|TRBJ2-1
ASSVDVAASYNEQF
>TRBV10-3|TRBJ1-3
AISAEGASGNTIY
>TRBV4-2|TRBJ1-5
ASSQDRAGGDQPQH
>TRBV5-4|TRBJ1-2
ASSLDSGGLNGYT
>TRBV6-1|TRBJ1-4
ASSETDRVRRSDEKLF
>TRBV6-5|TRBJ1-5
ASSYSGRGNQPQH
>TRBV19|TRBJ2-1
ASSVRRGAGAGEQF
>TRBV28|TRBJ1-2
ASRIQQGAINYGYT
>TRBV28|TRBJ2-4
ASRTTGGDNIQY
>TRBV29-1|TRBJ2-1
SAPGLAGDEQF
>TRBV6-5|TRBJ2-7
ASSYSHRAVSYEQY
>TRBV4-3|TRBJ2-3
ASSQGRAGATDTQY
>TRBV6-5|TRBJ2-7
ASSHNRGPYEQY
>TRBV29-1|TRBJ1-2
TLGTGNGYT